Included here is one T cell receptor beta chain sequence, with context. This clone's antigen is unknown. The input lacks base qualities; no much larger clone sits a single base away. V trim: 4 bases; J trim: 6 bases; unmatched bases: 7. The CDR3 goes from the cysteine to the phenylalanine over 17 residues. Only the CDR3 DNA stays, 51 bases, in frame from base 1. Reading the germline V gene gives CDR1 SGHAT and CDR2 FQNNGV. The treatment or condition tag for this specimen amounts to: around 19 received Ad26.COV2.S at low or high dose, single or two shots; 5 received placebo; per-sample allocation not given. Repertoires of vaccine and placebo recipients were sequenced from samples collected on day 63 after the first injection. Cohort 1b enrolled roughly 25 adults aged 18-55 years at a single site in Boston, USA, between 29 July and 7 August 2020. Ad26.COV2.S was a replication-incompetent adenovirus type 26 vector expressing a prefusion-stabilized SARS-CoV-2 spike protein from the original Wuhan strain.

The immunoSEQ Assay was used to sequence TCRbeta CDR3 regions. After extraction, genomic DNA underwent amplification by bias-controlled multiplex PCR, followed by high-throughput sequencing. On the study's bioinformatics: To quantify the absolute abundance of each unique TCRbeta CDR3 region, sequences were collapsed and filtered. T cell fraction was estimated by normalizing TCRbeta template counts to usable DNA, which was measured by amplifying reference genes present in all nucleated cells. Repertoire TCRs were annotated as SARS-CoV-2-specific when V gene, CDR3 amino acid sequence and J gene were exactly matched to a known reactive TCR set. The reference SARS-CoV-2 TCR set was obtained from MIRA and was filtered for enrichment in COVID-19-positive ImmuneCODE repertoires, whereby public or cross-reactive TCRs were removed. Using the MIRA antigens, annotated TCRs were further analysed by specific ORF or by position within an ORF. Depth was the summed frequency of annotated unique rearrangements, while breadth was defined as annotated unique rearrangements over total unique productive rearrangements. TCR breadth was compared between groups using two-sided Wilcoxon rank-sum tests. In TCRdb, the immuneACCESS table is reduced to in-frame sequences with V and J assigned. These tables do not hold every clone; where another copy was compared, an unresolved V gene accounts for under half, and the others remain unexplained. The V and J calls and clone size come from that table; D and trimming were worked out from the DNA. The table for this sample lists about 410,000 clones; 89% of them were counted only once. Of the sample, around 2% is held by the ten largest clones.

This sample was included in a study of Ad26.COV2.S vaccination and SARS-CoV-2 variants (dated by TCRdb to the early 2020s). Study-level background: Donors in the vaccine arm were drawn from COV1001, a phase I-IIa trial of Ad26.COV2.S in healthy adults that was multicentre, randomized, double-blind and placebo-controlled. Ad26.COV2.S was administered intramuscularly at a dose of 5x10^10 or 1x10^11 viral particles, either as one shot or as two shots given 56 days apart. The specificity and breadth of SARS-CoV-2-reactive T cell receptors after Ad26.COV2.S vaccination were assessed by TCRbeta repertoire sequencing. The TCR-sequenced set comprised approximately 32 samples: some 19 Ad26.COV2.S vaccine recipients, 5 placebo recipients and 8 SARS-CoV-2 convalescent individuals. Participants in the trial were split at random into five groups of five each, receiving low-dose or high-dose Ad26.COV2.S once or twice, or else placebo on both occasions. Blinding of investigators to trial group allocation was maintained during experiments and outcome assessment.

The full study reports these points: Substantial breadth of spike-specific CD8+ and CD4+ T cell responses was reported after vaccination. It was noted by the authors that total T cell responses may have been underestimated by the TCR breadth and depth analyses. Ad26.COV2.S recipients had higher spike-specific TCR breadth than placebo recipients (P = 0.0014). The study was not powered for comparison of responses between vaccine doses or regimens. Non-spike TCR breadth was comparable between vaccine and placebo recipients, consistent with the vaccine containing only spike.

The chain is made from TRBV11-2 and TRBJ2-3; TRBD2 agrees with 16 junctional bases. Specimen: peripheral blood, collected in a trial of Ad26.COV2.S vaccine versus placebo. The receptor comes from a person aged 18-60 years who received the Ad26.COV2.S COVID-19 vaccine or a placebo. The encoded CDR3 is CASSSLGTSGRGDTQYF. The DNA sequence is TGTGCCAGCAGCTCCTTGGGGACTAGCGGGAGGGGGGATACGCAGTATTTT.